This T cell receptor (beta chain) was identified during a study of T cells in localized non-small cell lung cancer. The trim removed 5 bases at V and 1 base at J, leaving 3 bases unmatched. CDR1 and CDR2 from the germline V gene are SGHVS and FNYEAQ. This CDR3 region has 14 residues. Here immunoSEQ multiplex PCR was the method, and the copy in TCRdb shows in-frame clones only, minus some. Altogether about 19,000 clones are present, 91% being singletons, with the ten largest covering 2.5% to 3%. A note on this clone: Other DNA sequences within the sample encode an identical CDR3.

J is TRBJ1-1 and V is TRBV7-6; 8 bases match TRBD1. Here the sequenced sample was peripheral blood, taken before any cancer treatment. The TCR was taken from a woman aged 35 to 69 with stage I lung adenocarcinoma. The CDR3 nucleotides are TGTGCCAGCAGCCTAGACAGGGGGAACACTGAAGCTTTCTTT. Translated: CASSLDRGNTEAFF.